The next 27 T cell receptor beta chains were all read from a single sample in a study of cytomegalovirus exposure and HLA in healthy donors. Generated by immunoSEQ multiplex PCR, the TCRdb table keeps only in-frame clones and is missing some. This sample yields tens of thousands of clones, of which roughly nine tenths are seen a single time; about 1% belongs to the top ten. The specimen was PBMCs. The receptors here all came from a man between 18 and 35 years old in good health and CMV-seronegative.

The chain combines TRBV5-4 with TRBJ2-1; the match to TRBD2 covers 11 bases. Trimming took 2 bases from V and 5 from J; bases not matched to a gene: 3. Germline lookup yields CDR1 SGHNT and CDR2 YYREEE (reference sequence). The CDR3 covers 15 residues. In DNA, the CDR3 is TGTGCCAGCAGCTTTAAGGGACTAGCGGACAATGAGCAGTTCTTC. Its translation is CASSFKGLADNEQFF.

The chain links TRBV28 to TRBJ2-3; 7 nucleotides match TRBD1. Germline V gene data show CDR1 as MDHEN and CDR2 as SYDVKM. The CDR3 contains 16 residues. V lost 2 bases to trimming and J lost 2 bases; unmatched junction nucleotides: 7. CDR3 amino acids: CASSLIQTGLTDTQYF. The CDR3 DNA reads TGTGCCAGCAGTTTAATCCAGACAGGGCTCACAGATACGCAGTATTTT.

The rearrangement links TRBV4-1 to TRBJ2-3; TRBD2 matches 8 bases. The ends lost 4 bases at V and 4 bases at J; junction bases unmatched: 10. Germline loops: CDR1 MGHRA, CDR2 YSYEKL. CDR3 length: 16 residues. CDR3 protein: CASSLVSAGVSDTQYF. Here the CDR3 DNA reads TGCGCCAGCAGCCTCGTCTCAGCGGGAGTTTCAGATACGCAGTATTTT.

In this sample, this clone turned up once. The chain has TRBV25-1 and TRBJ2-3; TRBD2 aligns across 7 bases. This CDR3 is built from 17 residues. After removal of 2 bases from V and 6 bases from J, the junction contained 14 bases not matched to a gene. Germline V gene lookup returns CDR1 MGHDK and CDR2 SYGVNS. The CDR3 sequence is CASSEGVQRGPGDTQYF. In DNA, the CDR3 is TGTGCCAGCAGTGAAGGAGTCCAGCGGGGCCCTGGGGATACGCAGTATTTT. Based on the CDR3 plus reference TRBV25-1 and TRBJ2-3, the full variable domain is EADIYQTPRYLVIGTGKKITLECSQTMGHDKMYWYQQDPGMELHLIHYSYGVNSTEKGDLSSESTVSRIRTEHFPLTLESARPSHTSQYLCASSEGVQRGPGDTQYFGPGTRLTVL.

The count of this clone is one. The CDR3 is CASSEVGLPGLPSTDTQYF. The CDR3 DNA follows: TGTGCCAGCAGTGAAGTGGGGCTTCCGGGACTTCCTAGCACAGATACGCAGTATTTT. The chain has TRBV6-4 and TRBJ2-3, with a possible D match to TRBD2 (6 bases). The CDR3 loop spans 19 amino acids. Deletions cut 3 bases from V and 0 bases from J, with 22 bases between. CDR1 MRHNA and CDR2 SNTAGT come from the germline V gene.

This chain joins TRBV19 and TRBJ2-1, with D perhaps matching TRBD2 (6 bases). In germline, CDR1 is LNHDA, CDR2 SQIVND (reference sequence). The CDR3 is 15 amino acids. Trimming removed 5 bases from V and 7 bases from J, with 18 bases in between. The CDR3 is CASSPKTGAGNEQFF. As DNA, the CDR3 is TGTGCCAGTAGTCCGAAGACGGGAGCGGGTAATGAGCAGTTCTTC. The full variable domain, in which reference TRBV19 and TRBJ2-1 provide the parts outside the CDR3, is DGGITQSPKYLFRKEGQNVTLSCEQNLNHDAMYWYRQDPGQGLRLIYYSQIVNDFQKGDIAEGYSVSREKKESFPLTVTSAQKNPTAFYLCASSPKTGAGNEQFFGPGTRLTVL.

This sequence joins TRBV2 and TRBJ1-3; D ambiguous. Trimming shortened V by 3 bases and J by 4 bases, and 13 bases separated the two germline ends. Per the germline V gene, CDR1 is SNHLY and CDR2 is FYNNEI. The CDR3 extends over 15 amino acids. CDR3 amino acids: CASSENLVWGNTIYF. CDR3 coding DNA: TGTGCCAGCAGTGAGAACTTAGTGTGGGGAAACACCATATATTTT.

V is TRBV4-2 and J is TRBJ2-7, with D perhaps matching TRBD1 (6 bases). This CDR3 is built from 15 residues. The germline gives CDR1 LGHNA, CDR2 YNFKEQ. Trimming removed 4 bases at V and 1 base at J, with 14 bases between. The CDR3 protein is CASSLKTGISYEQYF. CDR3 coding DNA: TGTGCCAGCAGCCTTAAGACAGGTATATCCTACGAGCAGTACTTC.

The CDR3 DNA sequence: TGTGCCAGCAGTGAAGAAGAGGGAGGGCCCTACGAGCAGTACTTC. This encodes CASSEEEGGPYEQYF. This rearrangement joins TRBV6-1 to TRBJ2-7; the match to TRBD2 covers 7 bases. CDR1 MNHNS and CDR2 SASEGT come from the germline V gene. This CDR3 has 15 amino acids. Trimming removed 1 base from V and 2 bases from J; junction bases left unmatched: 5.

V is TRBV5-1 and J is TRBJ2-7, with 12 bases identical to TRBD2. This CDR3 region has 17 residues. Germline V gene data show CDR1 as SGHRS and CDR2 as YFSETQ. V trimming: 4 bases; J trimming: 7 bases; junction bases outside the gene matches: 15. In DNA, the CDR3 is TGCGCCAGCAGCGAAAGACTAGCGGGAGACCCTAGTAGGGAGCAGTACTTC. Amino acids: CASSERLAGDPSREQYF.

J is TRBJ2-5 and V is TRBV18; TRBD2 might be the D (6 bases). The V gene's germline CDR1 is KGHSH and CDR2 LQKENI. V shed 3 bases and J shed 5 bases, with 13 bases lying between them. There are 14 residues in the CDR3. In nucleotides, the CDR3 is TGTGCCAGCTCACCCCCACCGGGGAGGGAGACCCAGTACTTC. Protein: CASSPPPGRETQYF.

The CDR3 DNA reads TGTGCCAGTACACTTCAGGGTGCCCAGCATTTT. Translation gives CASTLQGAQHF. This sequence joins TRBV28 and TRBJ1-5; TRBD1 might be the D (5 bases). The ends were cut back, 9 bases at V and 11 bases at J, with 14 bases in the middle. From germline, CDR1 is MDHEN and CDR2 SYDVKM. This CDR3 comprises 11 residues.

This chain joins TRBV28 and TRBJ2-7, with 13 bases identical to TRBD2. In germline, CDR1 is MDHEN, CDR2 SYDVKM. Germline trimming cut 2 bases from V and 7 bases from J; bases unmatched to any gene: 11. The CDR3 is 17 amino acids. CDR3 coding DNA: TGTGCCAGCAGTTTAGGACTAGCGGGAGTAGTACGGGGAGAGCAGTACTTC. Translating gives CASSLGLAGVVRGEQYF. Full variable domain (outside the CDR3, taken from reference TRBV28 and TRBJ2-7): DVKVTQSSRYLVKRTGEKVFLECVQDMDHENMFWYRQDPGLGLRLIYFSYDVKMKEKGDIPEGYSVSREKKERFSLILESASTNQTSMYLCASSLGLAGVVRGEQYFGPGTRLTVT.

The chain combines TRBV6-5 with TRBJ1-2, with D tentatively TRBD1 (5 bases). Germline lookup yields CDR1 MNHEY and CDR2 SVGAGI. V shed 6 bases and J shed 4 bases, with 12 bases lying between them. The length of the CDR3 is 13 residues. In nucleotides, the CDR3 is TGTGCCAGCAGGGAGACAGTATTCTATGGCTACACCTTC. It codes for CASRETVFYGYTF.

J is TRBJ2-7 and V is TRBV9, with 13 positions matching TRBD2. The CDR3 has 19 residues. The germline V gene has CDR1 SGDLS and CDR2 YYNGEE. Germline trimming cut 2 bases from V and 4 bases from J; bases unmatched to any gene: 15. The CDR3 DNA sequence: TGTGCCAGCAGCGTGGGTTTGGGGACTAGCGGGATAAGTGAGTACGAGCAGTACTTC. Protein sequence: CASSVGLGTSGISEYEQYF.

This sequence joins TRBV2 and TRBJ2-1; D not resolved. CDR1 SNHLY and CDR2 FYNNEI come from the germline V gene. Trimming removed 7 bases at V and 8 bases at J, with 12 bases between. The CDR3 covers 12 residues. The CDR3 protein is CASKELEDEQFF. The CDR3 coding sequence is TGTGCCAGCAAAGAGCTAGAAGATGAGCAGTTCTTC.

The chain couples TRBV6-5 to TRBJ2-1, with D possibly being TRBD2 (6 bases). There are 16 residues in the CDR3. Germline V CDR1 and CDR2: MNHEY, SVGAGI. V was trimmed by 0 bases and J by 8 bases, leaving 17 bases between them. The CDR3 DNA sequence: TGTGCCAGCAGTTACTCGTCCGGGGGAGCGATCCATGAGCAGTTCTTC. Protein sequence: CASSYSSGGAIHEQFF.

This sequence joins TRBV28 and TRBJ2-1; 8 bases match TRBD2. The CDR3 contains 15 residues. J gave up 6 bases and V 5 bases, and 9 bases lay outside the gene matches. CDR1 and CDR2 (germline): MDHEN, SYDVKM. CDR3 coding DNA: TGTGCCAGCAGTGCACCGGGACTAGGGTTCAATGAGCAGTTCTTC. Encoded protein: CASSAPGLGFNEQFF.

The DNA for the CDR3 is TGTGCCAGCAGCGTAGCGGCAGGGGAGAATGAAAAACTGTTTTTT. This encodes CASSVAAGENEKLFF. The chain joins TRBV9 to TRBJ1-4, with D perhaps matching TRBD1 (6 bases). The CDR3 extends over 15 amino acids. Germline V lookup: CDR1 SGDLS, CDR2 YYNGEE. V lost 0 bases, J lost 5 bases, and 11 bases lay in between.

About this clone itself: Mismatch with germline at one junction end may stem from a read error. The V call is TRBV7-7, the J call TRBJ2-5; 7 bases agree with TRBD1. Germline V gene lookup returns CDR1 SSHAT and CDR2 FNYEAQ (reference sequence). The CDR3 covers 12 residues. CDR3 nucleotides: TGTGCTAGCAGCCGCAGGGGGGAGACCCAGTACTTC. Amino acids: CASSRRGETQYF.

V gene TRBV6-5 combines with J gene TRBJ2-2, with D possibly matching TRBD1 (6 bases). The CDR3 extends over 14 amino acids. CDR1 and CDR2 (germline): MNHEY, SVGAGI. V lost 6 bases and J 2 bases, leaving 10 bases between the germline ends. This CDR3 reads CASSQGINTGELFF. DNA of the CDR3: TGTGCCAGCAGCCAGGGGATCAACACCGGGGAGCTGTTTTTT.

The rearrangement joins TRBV7-6 to TRBJ1-1; possible D gene TRBD1, 5 bases. V shed 2 bases and J shed 1 base, with 14 bases lying between them. Germline assignment: CDR1 SGHVS and CDR2 FNYEAQ. The CDR3 has 16 amino acids. The DNA for the CDR3 is TGTGCCAGCAGCTTACAGGGTAAAGTTGGGAACACTGAAGCTTTCTTT. Translating it yields CASSLQGKVGNTEAFF.

V is TRBV6-1 and J is TRBJ2-3, with 12 bases matching TRBD2. The germline V gene encodes CDR1 MNHNS and CDR2 SASEGT. Trimming at V came to 6 bases and at J to 6 bases, leaving 7 bases not matched to a gene. This CDR3 has 15 amino acids. CDR3 in DNA: TGTGCCAGCAGCCGACTAGCGGGAGAGTCGGATACGCAGTATTTT. This encodes CASSRLAGESDTQYF.

V gene TRBV7-2 combines with J gene TRBJ2-2; possible D gene TRBD1, 6 bases. V was clipped by 5 bases and J by 5 bases, with 18 bases between them. Germline V gives CDR1 SGHTA, CDR2 FQGNSA. The CDR3 spans 16 residues. The CDR3 protein is CASSGRTGSLTGELFF. In DNA form, the CDR3 reads TGTGCCAGCAGCGGACGTACAGGGTCCCTAACCGGGGAGCTGTTTTTT. Looking up the rest from reference TRBV7-2 and TRBJ2-2 gives the full variable domain: GAGVSQSPSNKVTEKGKDVELRCDPISGHTALYWYRQSLGQGLEFLIYFQGNSAPDKSGLPSDRFSAERTGGSVSTLTIQRTQQEDSAVYLCASSGRTGSLTGELFFGEGSRLTVL.

This chain uses TRBV25-1 with TRBJ1-5, with D perhaps TRBD1 (5 bases). V lost 3 bases, J lost 7 bases, and 10 bases lay in between. CDR1 is MGHDK, CDR2 SYGVNS, per germline. The CDR3 sequence is 13 residues long. The CDR3 reads CASSDQGRQPQHF. CDR3 bases: TGTGCCAGCAGTGACCAGGGTCGGCAGCCCCAGCATTTT.

The chain recombines TRBV5-1 with TRBJ2-5; 8 nucleotides agree with TRBD2. V trimming: 5 bases; J trimming: 4 bases; junction bases outside the gene matches: 7. The germline V gene encodes CDR1 SGHRS and CDR2 YFSETQ. This CDR3 comprises 14 residues. Here the CDR3 DNA reads TGCGCCAGCAGTTTCTCCGGACTAGCAGAGACCCAGTACTTC. Translating gives CASSFSGLAETQYF. Combining the CDR3 with reference TRBV5-1 and TRBJ2-5 gives the whole variable domain KAGVTQTPRYLIKTRGQQVTLSCSPISGHRSVSWYQQTPGQGLQFLFEYFSETQRNKGNFPGRFSGRQFSNSRSEMNVSTLELGDSALYLCASSFSGLAETQYFGPGTRLLVL.

The chain recombines TRBV28 with TRBJ1-2, with 12 bases lining up with TRBD1. The CDR3 covers 14 residues. Germline V gives CDR1 MDHEN, CDR2 SYDVKM. V trimming: 8 bases; J trimming: 5 bases; junction bases outside the gene matches: 6. The CDR3 reads CASGLGQGAYGYTF. The CDR3 nucleotides are TGTGCCAGCGGATTGGGACAGGGGGCTTATGGCTACACCTTC.